This T cell receptor (beta chain) was obtained from a study of Graves' ophthalmopathy and Graves' hyperthyroidism. Study-level results: The majority of expanded thyroid clonotypes above 0.001 frequency also occurred in blood. With over 85% sensitivity and 75% to 84% specificity, a 13-signature model separated ophthalmopathy from stable hyperthyroidism.

About this clonotype: Its antigen is as yet unknown.

RNA served as the template for amplifying TCR beta CDR3 regions. After a first-round RT-PCR with HTBI primers, a second-round multiplex PCR was run. Via MiXCR, TCRdb re-called the multiplex PCR reads, giving one row per CDR3 protein. This repertoire shows almost 750,000 distinct CDR3 sequences, 35% to 50% found once; its top ten account for roughly 45%. The diagnosis combined clinical symptoms, thyroxine, TRAb, thyroid ultrasound and orbital computed tomography scans. The CDR3 length is 16 residues. Germline V lookup: CDR1 WSHSY, CDR2 SAAADI. With 0 bases clipped from V and 0 bases from J, the junction kept 2 bases outside the gene matches.

Source material: peripheral blood. The sequence was obtained from an adult man with Graves' ophthalmopathy. This chain uses TRBV10-2 with TRBJ1-3, with 7 bases fitting TRBD1. This CDR3 reads CASSESGTDSGNTIYF. CDR3 DNA sequence: TGCGCCAGCAGTGAGTCCGGGACAGACTCTGGAAACACCATATATTTT.